This entry concerns a single T cell receptor (beta chain). Antigen specificity is unknown. The germline CDR1 and CDR2 sequences are MNHEY and SVGAGI. V lost 5 bases and J 2 bases, leaving 13 bases between the germline ends. The CDR3 spans 15 residues. Assay used: immunoSEQ multiplex PCR; TCRdb lists only in-frame clones, some missing. The table lists about 120,000 clones, around 89% of them singletons. This record belongs to a study of cytomegalovirus exposure and HLA in healthy donors. Findings and caveats of the study: First-cohort TCR clusters were later found to tend to co-occur in the roughly 120 validation repertoires. Through in vitro validation, three CMV-associated chains were shown to be specific for CMV antigens.

V is TRBV6-5 and J is TRBJ1-3, with a weak D call TRBD1 (6 bases). The sequenced material came from PBMCs. The source is a woman aged 18-29 years in good health and CMV-seropositive. CDR3 sequence (DNA): TGTGCCAGCAGTCCTGCAGGGGTCACTGGAAACACCATATATTTT. Translating it yields CASSPAGVTGNTIYF.